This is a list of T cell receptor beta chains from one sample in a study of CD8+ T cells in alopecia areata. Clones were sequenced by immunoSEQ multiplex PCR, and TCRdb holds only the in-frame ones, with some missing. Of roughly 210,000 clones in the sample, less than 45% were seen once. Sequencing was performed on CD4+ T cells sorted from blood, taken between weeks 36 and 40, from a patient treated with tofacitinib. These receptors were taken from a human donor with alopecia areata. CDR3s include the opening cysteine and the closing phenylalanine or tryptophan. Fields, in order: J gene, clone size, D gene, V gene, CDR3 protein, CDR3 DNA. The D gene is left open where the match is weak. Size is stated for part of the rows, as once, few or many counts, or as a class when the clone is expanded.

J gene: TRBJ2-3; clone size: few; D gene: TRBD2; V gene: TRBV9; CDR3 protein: CASSPRGDTTDTQYF; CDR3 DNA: TGTGCCAGCAGCCCCCGGGGGGATACCACAGATACGCAGTATTTT
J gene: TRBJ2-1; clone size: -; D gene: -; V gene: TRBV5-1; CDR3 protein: CASSSGFVEQFF; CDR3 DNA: TGCGCCAGCAGCTCGGGCTTTGTTGAGCAGTTCTTC
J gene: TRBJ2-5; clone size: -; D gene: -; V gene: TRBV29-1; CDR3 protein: CGCWRGDETQYF; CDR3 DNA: TGCGGGTGCTGGAGGGGAGACGAGACCCAGTACTTC
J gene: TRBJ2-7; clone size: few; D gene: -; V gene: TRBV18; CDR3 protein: CASSPGRVAEQYF; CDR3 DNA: TGTGCCAGCTCACCGGGCAGGGTAGCCGAGCAGTACTTC
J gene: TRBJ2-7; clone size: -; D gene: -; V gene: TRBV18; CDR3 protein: CASSPRGKSYEQYF; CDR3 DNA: TGTGCCAGCTCACCACGGGGGAAGAGCTACGAGCAGTACTTC
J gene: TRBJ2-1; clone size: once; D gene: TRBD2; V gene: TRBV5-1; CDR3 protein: CASSLGLARGYEQFF; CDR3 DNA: TGCGCCAGCAGCTTGGGACTAGCCCGAGGATATGAGCAGTTCTTC
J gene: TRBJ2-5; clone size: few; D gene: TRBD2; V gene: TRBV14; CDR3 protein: CASSPQRRASGQETQYF; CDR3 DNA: TGTGCCAGCAGCCCCCAGAGGAGGGCTAGCGGACAAGAGACCCAGTACTTC
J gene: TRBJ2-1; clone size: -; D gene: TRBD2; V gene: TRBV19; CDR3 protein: CASSPGTSEFF; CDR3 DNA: TGTGCCAGTAGCCCCGGGACTAGCGAGTTCTTC
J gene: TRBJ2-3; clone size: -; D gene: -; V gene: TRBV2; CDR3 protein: CASSPPGGRRDTQYF; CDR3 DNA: TGTGCCAGCAGTCCCCCCGGGGGGCGCAGGGATACGCAGTATTTT
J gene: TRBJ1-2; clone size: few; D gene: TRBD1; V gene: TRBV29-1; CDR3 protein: CSVEAQGAVGYTF; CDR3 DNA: TGCAGCGTTGAAGCACAGGGGGCGGTTGGCTACACCTTC
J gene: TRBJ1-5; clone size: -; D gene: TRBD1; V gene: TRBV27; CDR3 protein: CASSPFLIIGTENQPQHF; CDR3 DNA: TGTGCCAGCAGTCCATTCTTGATAATCGGGACAGAGAATCAGCCCCAGCATTTT
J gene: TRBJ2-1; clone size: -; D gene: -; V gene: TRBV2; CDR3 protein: CASSLSGGYNEQFF; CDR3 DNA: TGTGCCAGCAGCCTCTCCGGAGGATACAATGAGCAGTTCTTC
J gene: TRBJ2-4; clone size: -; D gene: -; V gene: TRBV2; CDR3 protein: CASCGLLNIQYF; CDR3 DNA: TGTGCCAGCTGCGGCCTCCTAAACATTCAGTACTTC
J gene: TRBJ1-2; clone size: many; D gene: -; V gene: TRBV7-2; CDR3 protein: CASSSQGFDGYTF; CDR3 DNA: TGTGCCAGCAGTTCTCAGGGATTCGATGGCTACACCTTC
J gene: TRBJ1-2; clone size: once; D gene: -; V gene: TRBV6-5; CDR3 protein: CASSPREGYGYTF; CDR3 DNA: TGTGCCAGCAGCCCCAGGGAGGGCTATGGCTACACCTTC
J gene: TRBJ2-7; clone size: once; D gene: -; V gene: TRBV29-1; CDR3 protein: CSVASGQMRSDEQYF; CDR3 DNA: TGCAGCGTTGCTTCGGGCCAGATGAGGTCAGACGAGCAGTACTTC
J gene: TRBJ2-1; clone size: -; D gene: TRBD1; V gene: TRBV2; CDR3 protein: CAGQGARYNEQFF; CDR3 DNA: TGTGCCGGGCAGGGGGCGCGGTACAATGAGCAGTTCTTC
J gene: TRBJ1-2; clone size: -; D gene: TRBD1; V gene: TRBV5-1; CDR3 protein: CASSRTTGDVFSNYGYTF; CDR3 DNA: TGCGCCAGCAGCCGTACGACAGGGGATGTGTTTAGTAACTATGGCTACACCTTC
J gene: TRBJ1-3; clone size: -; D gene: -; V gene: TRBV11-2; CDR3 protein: CASSPPADGNTIYF; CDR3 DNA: TGTGCCAGCAGCCCCCCAGCGGATGGAAACACCATATATTTT
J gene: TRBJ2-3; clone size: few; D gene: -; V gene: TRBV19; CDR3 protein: CASSIDKVAQYF; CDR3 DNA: TGTGCCAGTAGTATAGATAAGGTTGCGCAGTATTTT
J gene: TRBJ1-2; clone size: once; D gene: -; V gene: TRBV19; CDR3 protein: CASRSVASGFRYGYTF; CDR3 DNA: TGTGCCAGTAGATCCGTCGCATCAGGGTTCCGCTATGGCTACACCTTC
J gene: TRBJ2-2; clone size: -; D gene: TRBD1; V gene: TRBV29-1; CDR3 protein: CSVGGQGITGELFF; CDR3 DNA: TGCAGCGTAGGGGGACAGGGAATCACCGGGGAGCTGTTTTTT
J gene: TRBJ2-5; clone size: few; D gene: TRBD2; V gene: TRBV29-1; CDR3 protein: CSGRGGKQETQYF; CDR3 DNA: TGCAGCGGCCGGGGGGGGAAGCAAGAGACCCAGTACTTC